The T cell receptor (beta chain) under discussion was sequenced for a study of blood T cell repertoires in COVID-19. The overall study: Acute and convalescent COVID-19 specimens originated in the United States, Italy and Spain.

Only a few counts were recorded for this clone. Only in-frame clones appear in the TCRdb table, and some are missing; sequencing was by immunoSEQ multiplex PCR. The sample carries roughly 240,000 clones, about 90% recorded once. Germline-derived CDR1 and CDR2 are MGHRA and YSYEKL. The CDR3 runs 14 residues. Trimming took off 3 bases at V and 5 bases at J, with 13 bases between the two ends. The origin of this receptor is a woman in her 30s who had recovered from COVID-19. Material: peripheral blood. The chain joins TRBV4-1 to TRBJ1-1; weak D call: TRBD1 (6 bases). As DNA, the CDR3 is TGCGCCAGCAGCCAGGACAGAGTTGGGACTGAAGCTTTCTTT. The encoded protein is CASSQDRVGTEAFF.